This TCR beta chain was sequenced for a study of shared clonotypes between healthy human individuals. Libraries were prepared by immunoSEQ multiplex PCR; TCRdb keeps only in-frame clonotypes and omits some of them. This sample yields roughly 500,000 clones, of which 76% are seen a single time; 10% to 15% belongs to the top ten. The CDR3 loop spans 17 amino acids. V lost 4 bases, J lost 5 bases, and 18 bases stayed unmatched. Germline V gene data show CDR1 as SQVTM and CDR2 as ANQGSEA. The chain has TRBV29-1 and TRBJ2-5, with TRBD1 matching over 8 bases. Material for sequencing was PBMCs. The origin of this receptor is a woman in her 40s in good health. Some clones in this sample may be carry-over from other donors' samples. This CDR3 reads CSVAPGQGRGLRETQYF. In DNA, the CDR3 is TGCAGCGTTGCCCCTGGACAGGGCCGGGGATTAAGGGAGACCCAGTACTTC.